The 26 T cell receptor beta chains below all came from one sample that was sequenced in a study of T cells after yellow fever vaccination (dated 2019 in TCRdb). According to the study, the label for this sample's treatment or condition signals: live attenuated yellow fever vaccine strain. The library was generated by 5' RACE. Reads for this sample came from an Illumina HiSeq 2500. Clones were called with MiXCR by TCRdb after fastp trimmed the public reads at Q25, and only in-frame beta chains were retained. Rows merge per CDR3 protein into single entries with the most common DNA and genes. Here the sample has some 110,000 distinct CDR3 sequences; 7.4% occur a single time. The ten largest clones add up to 2.5% of the sample. The material sequenced was CD4+ T cells sorted from PBMCs, taken more than 8 days after the first yellow fever vaccination. These receptors were obtained from a man aged 18 to 30 who received the YFV17D yellow fever vaccine.

This clonotype was observed at least ten times. CDR3 protein: CSANRQGSGSGANVLTF. CDR3 bases: TGCAGTGCCAACCGACAGGGCAGTGGTTCTGGGGCCAACGTCCTGACTTTC. The rearrangement uses TRBV20-1 and TRBJ2-6, with TRBD1 matching over 7 bases. The junction had 12 bases not matched to a gene; V was cut back by 6 bases and J by 1 base. In germline, CDR1 is DFQATT, CDR2 SNEGSKA (reference sequence). CDR3 length equals 17 residues.

There are many counts of this clonotype. This rearrangement joins TRBV10-3 to TRBJ1-1; tentatively, D is TRBD1 (5 bases). This CDR3 comprises 12 residues. Trimming pared 4 bases from V and 5 bases from J, leaving 8 bases between. Germline values: CDR1 ENHRY, CDR2 SYGVKD. In DNA, the CDR3 is TGTGCCATCAGTGGGGGGGAGACTGAAGCTTTCTTT. It is translated as CAISGGETEAFF.

The sample holds many counts of this clonotype. In DNA, the CDR3 is TGTGCCAGCTCACCCAACAGGGGGCGAACCGGGGAGCTGTTTTTT. Amino acids: CASSPNRGRTGELFF. This chain connects TRBV18 to TRBJ2-2, with TRBD1 matching 9 bases. Germline V gene lookup returns CDR1 KGHSH and CDR2 LQKENI. With V trimmed by 3 bases and J by 5 bases, 4 bases remained unmatched. CDR3 length equals 15 residues. The entire variable domain, with the rest obtained from reference TRBV18 and TRBJ2-2, is as follows: NAGVMQNPRHLVRRRGQEARLRCSPMKGHSHVYWYRQLPEEGLKFMVYLQKENIIDESGMPKERFSAEFPKEGPSILRIQQVVRGDSAAYFCASSPNRGRTGELFFGEGSRLTVL.

In its sample, this clonotype was seen many times. The chain joins TRBV5-1 to TRBJ2-1; D gene uncertain. The V gene lost 2 bases and the J gene lost 3 bases, with 6 bases spanning the gap. The CDR3 loop spans 13 amino acids. Germline V gene lookup returns CDR1 SGHRS and CDR2 YFSETQ. CDR3 amino acids: CASSFFHYNEQFF. For the CDR3, the DNA is TGCGCCAGCAGCTTTTTCCACTACAATGAGCAGTTCTTC.

This clonotype was found many times. The CDR3 is CASSLIGQVAKNIQYF. In DNA, the CDR3 is TGTGCCAGCAGCTTAATCGGGCAGGTAGCCAAAAACATTCAGTACTTC. The rearrangement uses TRBV7-2 and TRBJ2-4; D remains unclear. Looked up from germline, CDR1 is SGHTA and CDR2 is FQGNSA. V was cut by 2 bases and J by 0 bases, with 11 bases left in between. This CDR3 contains 16 residues. The whole variable domain, remainder taken from reference TRBV7-2 and TRBJ2-4, is GAGVSQSPSNKVTEKGKDVELRCDPISGHTALYWYRQSLGQGLEFLIYFQGNSAPDKSGLPSDRFSAERTGGSVSTLTIQRTQQEDSAVYLCASSLIGQVAKNIQYFGAGTRLSVL.

This clonotype has ten or more counts. This chain uses TRBV5-1 with TRBJ2-3; D is unresolved. V was pared by 0 bases and J by 6 bases, with 11 bases between. CDR3 size: 14 residues. Germline lookup yields CDR1 SGHRS and CDR2 YFSETQ. The CDR3 DNA is TGCGCCAGCAGCTTGGTGGGCCCAGAGGATACGCAGTATTTT. Its translation is CASSLVGPEDTQYF.

This clonotype appeared a few times. The CDR3 region is CASREGSLGSSYNEQFF. The CDR3 DNA sequence: TGTGCCAGCAGGGAGGGGTCCCTCGGGAGCTCCTACAATGAGCAGTTCTTC. V usage is TRBV7-2 and J usage is TRBJ2-1, with TRBD2 as a possible D gene (6 bases). Per germline, CDR1 SGHTA and CDR2 FQGNSA. CDR3 length equals 17 residues. V was trimmed by 6 bases and J by 0 bases, leaving 18 bases between them.

This clonotype showed up many times. The J gene is TRBJ2-1, the V gene TRBV29-1; D is unclear. Per germline, CDR1 SQVTM and CDR2 ANQGSEA. This CDR3 has 12 amino acids. V was clipped by 5 bases and J by 7 bases, with 12 bases between them. The CDR3 spells CSVPPQGNEQFF. The CDR3 DNA sequence: TGCAGCGTTCCGCCCCAAGGGAATGAGCAGTTCTTC.

This clonotype was seen ten or more times. The chain combines TRBV5-1 with TRBJ2-5; D remains ambiguous. Deletions cut 0 bases from V and 5 bases from J, with 8 bases between. CDR1 is SGHRS and CDR2 is YFSETQ in the germline V gene. CDR3 length: 13 residues. Here the CDR3 reads CASSLALRETQYF. As DNA, the CDR3 is TGCGCCAGCAGCTTGGCCTTAAGGGAGACCCAGTACTTC. Filled out from reference TRBV5-1 and TRBJ2-5, the complete variable domain reads KAGVTQTPRYLIKTRGQQVTLSCSPISGHRSVSWYQQTPGQGLQFLFEYFSETQRNKGNFPGRFSGRQFSNSRSEMNVSTLELGDSALYLCASSLALRETQYFGPGTRLLVL.

This clonotype was counted many times. The V gene is TRBV12-3 or TRBV12-4, the J gene TRBJ2-5; D is unclear. Trimming cost V 6 bases and J 3 bases, with 5 bases left between them. The CDR3 covers 11 residues. In nucleotides, the CDR3 is TGTGCCAGCAGCTTCGAAGAGACCCAGTACTTC. This sequence encodes CASSFEETQYF.

The rearrangement links TRBV10-3 to TRBJ2-7; TRBD1 matches at 10 bases. The V and J ends lost 6 bases and 4 bases, in that order; junction bases with no gene match: 6. Germline V CDR1 and CDR2: ENHRY, SYGVKD. The CDR3 covers 14 residues. CDR3 DNA: TGTGCCATCAGGGTTTCGGGACAGGGGTACGAGCAGTACTTC. This translates into CAIRVSGQGYEQYF.

This clonotype was picked up many times. The junction departs from the called germline gene at one end, perhaps through a read error. This rearrangement joins TRBV7-7 to TRBJ2-2, with D uncertain. Germline V gene data show CDR1 as SSHAT and CDR2 as FNYEAQ (reference sequence). The CDR3 is 15 residues long. CDR3 bases: TGTGCTAGCAGCTTAGGTGGTGGATCGTTCGGGGAGCTGTTTTTT. It yields the protein CASSLGGGSFGELFF.

This clonotype has ten or more counts. The chain links TRBV5-1 to TRBJ2-7; possible D gene TRBD2, 5 bases. The germline V gene has CDR1 SGHRS and CDR2 YFSETQ. This CDR3 spans 13 amino acids. Trimming took off 2 bases at V and 2 bases at J, with 8 bases between the two ends. The CDR3 protein is CASSFGVPYEQYF. The CDR3 coding sequence is TGCGCCAGCAGCTTCGGGGTCCCCTACGAGCAGTACTTC.

This clonotype is medium-sized by share. The CDR3 nucleotides are TGCGCCAGCAGCTCCGGGGGGACAGGAGGGCTCCAAGAGACCCAGTACTTC. It specifies CASSSGGTGGLQETQYF. The rearrangement joins TRBV5-1 to TRBJ2-5, with D perhaps matching TRBD1 (8 bases). The CDR3 totals 17 residues. Germline lookup yields CDR1 SGHRS and CDR2 YFSETQ. The germline V and J ends were trimmed by 3 bases and 1 base, with 19 bases remaining between them.

A note on this clonotype: A much larger clone lies one base from this, so it may be a read error. The chain recombines TRBV18 with TRBJ1-2, with D perhaps matching TRBD1 (5 bases). The V gene's germline CDR1 is KGHSH and CDR2 LQKENI. This CDR3 has 17 residues. Trimming pared 6 bases from V and 0 bases from J, leaving 20 bases between. The CDR3 is CASSSGIEELANYGYTF. CDR3 DNA: TGTGCCAGCTCTTCAGGGATAGAAGAGTTAGCTAACTATGGCTACACCTTC.

By sample fraction, this clonotype is medium-sized. J is TRBJ2-5 and V is TRBV7-9; D is uncertain. Per the germline V gene, CDR1 is SEHNR and CDR2 is FQNEAQ (reference sequence). The CDR3 sequence is 13 residues long. The germline V and J ends were trimmed by 1 base and 1 base, with 4 bases remaining between them. CDR3 sequence reads: CASSLEGQETQYF. The CDR3 DNA reads TGTGCCAGCAGCTTAGAGGGCCAAGAGACCCAGTACTTC. Full variable domain (remainder filled in from reference TRBV7-9 and TRBJ2-5): DTGVSQNPRHKITKRGQNVTFRCDPISEHNRLYWYRQTLGQGPEFLTYFQNEAQLEKSRLLSDRFSAERPKGSFSTLEIQRTEQGDSAMYLCASSLEGQETQYFGPGTRLLVL.

This clonotype was recorded at least ten times. Germline and junction disagree at one end, which may indicate a read error. The chain recombines TRBV7-7 with TRBJ2-5; the D is unclear. This CDR3 has 17 amino acids. The germline V gene encodes CDR1 SSHAT and CDR2 FNYEAQ (reference sequence). CDR3 DNA sequence: TGTGCTAGCAGCTTAGCTGAGTGGTCAGGAGACGTACGGACCCAGTACTTC. Protein sequence: CASSLAEWSGDVRTQYF.

This clonotype was observed many times. This chain connects TRBV5-1 to TRBJ2-2, with D maybe TRBD1 (6 bases). The CDR3 length is 16 residues. The germline V gene has CDR1 SGHRS and CDR2 YFSETQ. Between the trimmed V and J ends, which lost 1 base and 2 bases, there was a span of 12 bases. CDR3 DNA: TGCGCCAGCAGCTTGACGGGACACTTAAACACCGGGGAGCTGTTTTTT. Translation gives CASSLTGHLNTGELFF.

In this sample, this clonotype turned up many times. The rearrangement uses TRBV6-1 and TRBJ2-5; the match to TRBD1 covers 9 bases. This CDR3 contains 14 residues. The trim removed 5 bases at V and 1 base at J, leaving 2 bases unmatched. CDR1 MNHNS and CDR2 SASEGT come from the germline V gene. The DNA for the CDR3 is TGTGCCAGCAGTCCACAGGGGGCCCAAGAGACCCAGTACTTC. Residues: CASSPQGAQETQYF.

This clonotype was picked up a small number of times. V gene TRBV20-1 combines with J gene TRBJ2-5; 8 bases map to TRBD1. Germline assignment: CDR1 DFQATT and CDR2 SNEGSKA (reference sequence). J lost 7 bases, V lost 4 bases, and 5 bases had no gene match. The CDR3 loop spans 12 amino acids. CDR3 nucleotide sequence: TGCAGTGCTAACAGACAGGGGAGGACCCAGTACTTC. It yields the protein CSANRQGRTQYF.

There are a few counts of this clonotype. This sequence joins TRBV20-1 and TRBJ1-4, with 11 nucleotides matching TRBD1. Per the germline V gene, CDR1 is DFQATT and CDR2 is SNEGSKA (reference sequence). The CDR3 runs to 12 residues. J was trimmed by 8 bases and V by 7 bases; bases with no gene match: 3. The CDR3 nucleotides are TGCAGTGTCGGGGACAGGGGGGAAAAACTGTTTTTT. Its protein product is CSVGDRGEKLFF.

The chain joins TRBV6-1 to TRBJ2-5; 9 bases are a match to TRBD2. CDR3 size: 15 residues. J lost 7 bases, V lost 10 bases, and 16 bases had no gene match. Germline assignment: CDR1 MNHNS and CDR2 SASEGT. The CDR3 DNA reads as TGTGCCACCCTTTTGGCTAGCGGGGCCTCAGGGACCCAGTACTTC. This sequence encodes CATLLASGASGTQYF.

Many counts were recorded for this clonotype. This chain links TRBV6-6 with TRBJ2-7; possible D gene TRBD2, 5 bases. Germline V gene data show CDR1 as MNHNY and CDR2 as SVGAGI (reference sequence). The CDR3 sequence is 13 residues long. Trimming took 2 bases from V and 7 from J, leaving 12 bases between them. The CDR3 loop is CASSYGEFKEQYF. The CDR3 nucleotides read TGTGCCAGCAGTTACGGGGAGTTTAAAGAGCAGTACTTC.

This clonotype was seen many times. V usage is TRBV11-2 and J usage is TRBJ1-2; TRBD1 might be the D (6 bases). The ends were cut back, 5 bases at V and 7 bases at J, with 17 bases in the middle. The CDR3 covers 14 residues. Germline V gives CDR1 SGHAT, CDR2 FQNNGV. The CDR3 sequence is CASSAGSQGPGYTF. Here the CDR3 DNA reads TGTGCCAGCAGCGCCGGGTCACAGGGTCCTGGCTACACCTTC.

The CDR3 protein is CASSFSDGNQPQHF. DNA for the CDR3: TGTGCCAGCAGTTTCTCGGACGGCAATCAGCCCCAGCATTTT. The chain has TRBV12-3 or TRBV12-4 and TRBJ1-5; no firm D call. The CDR3 consists of 14 residues. The V end was cut by 3 bases, the J end by 2 bases, with 8 bases between.

This clonotype was picked up many times. This rearrangement joins TRBV7-2 to TRBJ2-5; D possibly uses TRBD1 or TRBD2 (5 bases each). The CDR3 is made up of 16 amino acids. Trimming pared 2 bases from V and 0 bases from J, leaving 13 bases between. Germline V CDR1 and CDR2: SGHTA, FQGNSA. CDR3 amino acids: CASSLRGRLYQETQYF. The CDR3 bases are TGTGCCAGCAGCTTACGGGGACGCCTGTACCAAGAGACCCAGTACTTC.